The rows below give T cell receptor beta chains drawn from one sample of a study of STAT3 mutations in large granular lymphocyte leukemia. Data came from immunoSEQ multiplex PCR; TCRdb stores just in-frame clones and leaves some out. The sample holds over a thousand clones, around 2.3% seen once. The source material was PBMCs. The origin of the receptors is a human donor with T large granular lymphocyte leukemia. Some clones in this sample may be carry-over from other donors' samples. CDR3s include the opening cysteine and the closing phenylalanine or tryptophan. A D gene is named only where the DNA matches it firmly. Clone size is stated in some rows and not others, as once, few, many or a class when expanded.

TGTGCCAGCAGCCCGTTAAGGAGCGGCCAAGAGACCCAGTACTTC | CASSPLRSGQETQYF | TRBV7-9 | - | TRBJ2-5 | -
TGTGCCAGCAGTTACGGTACAGGGGGCATCACAGATACGCAGTATTTT | CASSYGTGGITDTQYF | TRBV6-6 | TRBD1 | TRBJ2-3 | -
TGTGCCAGCAGCTTGGCGGGACAGGACTATGGCTACACCTTC | CASSLAGQDYGYTF | TRBV7-2 | TRBD1 | TRBJ1-2 | few
TGCGCCAGCAGCCAAGATCTGGAGCGGCGAAGGGTCCCGTACTTC | CASSQDLERRRVPYF | TRBV4-3 | - | TRBJ2-7 | -
TGTGCCAGCAGCGTAGGGGCGGGAGGCGGTACCAATGAGCAGTTCTTC | CASSVGAGGGTNEQFF | TRBV9 | TRBD2 | TRBJ2-1 | few
TGTGCCAGCAGTTCCTCCGGACGGGGAATATATTCGGAGCAGTACTTC | CASSSSGRGIYSEQYF | TRBV28 | - | TRBJ2-7 | -
TGTGCCTGGAGTGGGGACAGTAGCAATCAGCCCCAGCATTTT | CAWSGDSSNQPQHF | TRBV30 | TRBD1 | TRBJ1-5 | few
TGTGCCTGGAGTCTCCTCGGGGGCATCGCTGAAGCTTTCTTT | CAWSLLGGIAEAFF | TRBV30 | - | TRBJ1-1 | -
TGCAGCGTTGTATTAGGGGATGGAAACACCATATATTTT | CSVVLGDGNTIYF | TRBV29-1 | - | TRBJ1-3 | -
TGTGCCAGCAGCGCCCAGGGGACTGGGGCCAACGTCCTGACTTTC | CASSAQGTGANVLTF | TRBV2 | - | TRBJ2-6 | -
TGTGCCAGCAGCGTGAGGAGACTAGCGGCGAACACCGGGGAGCTGTTTTTT | CASSVRRLAANTGELFF | TRBV7-9 | TRBD2 | TRBJ2-2 | -
TGCAGCGTCCAAGCGGGGACAGGTGAAACCTTC | CSVQAGTGETF | TRBV29-1 | TRBD1 | TRBJ1-2 | -
TGCAGCGTTGAAGAGGATGCCTACGAGCAGTACTTC | CSVEEDAYEQYF | TRBV29-1 | - | TRBJ2-7 | -
TGTGCCTGGAGTAAGACAGCCCCTAATGAAAAACTGTTTTTT | CAWSKTAPNEKLFF | TRBV30 | - | TRBJ1-4 | few
TGTGCCAGCAGCGTAGCCGGGGGGGGACTAATTAATGAGCAGTTCTTC | CASSVAGGGLINEQFF | TRBV9 | TRBD2 | TRBJ2-1 | few
TGTGCCAGCAGCCAAGCCCAGGGTGAGGGCTCCCACGAGCAGTACTTC | CASSQAQGEGSHEQYF | TRBV4-2 | - | TRBJ2-7 | few
TGTGCCTGGAGTGTAGGTGGGATTGGCTACACCTTC | CAWSVGGIGYTF | TRBV30 | - | TRBJ1-2 | few
TGTGCCTGGAGTTCACCCGGGACAGGGGGCGGCTATGGCTACACCTTC | CAWSSPGTGGGYGYTF | TRBV30 | TRBD1 | TRBJ1-2 | few
TGCAGCGTGAGGACTAGCGGGGCTGATACGCAGTATTTT | CSVRTSGADTQYF | TRBV29-1 | TRBD2 | TRBJ2-3 | -
TGCGCCAGCAGCCAAGAGGGGGGACAGCTTGCAACTAATGAAAAACTGTTTTTT | CASSQEGGQLATNEKLFF | TRBV4-3 | TRBD1 | TRBJ1-4 | few
TGTGCCTGGAGCGGTCGGTCTTCAACTAATGAAAAACTGTTTTTT | CAWSGRSSTNEKLFF | TRBV30 | - | TRBJ1-4 | few
TGTGCCAGTAGTATTGGCCAAGCGGTAAATCAGCCCCAGCATTTT | CASSIGQAVNQPQHF | TRBV19 | - | TRBJ1-5 | medium-sized
TGTGCCAGCAGCCGATTACAGGGCAACTATGGCTACACCTTC | CASSRLQGNYGYTF | TRBV6-5 | - | TRBJ1-2 | -
TGTGCCTGGAGTGGAATGGGACTGGTCACAGATACGCAGTATTTT | CAWSGMGLVTDTQYF | TRBV30 | - | TRBJ2-3 | few
TGTGCCAGCTCACCCCGGGACAGGGGGTCCATTCAGTACTTC | CASSPRDRGSIQYF | TRBV18 | TRBD1 | TRBJ2-4 | few
TGTGCCAGCAGTACCTATGAGTACAATGAAAAACTGTTTTTT | CASSTYEYNEKLFF | TRBV27 | - | TRBJ1-4 | -
TGTGCCAGCAGCTTAGTGGGCGACTACGAGCAGTACTTC | CASSLVGDYEQYF | TRBV13 | - | TRBJ2-7 | -
TGCGCCAGCAGCCAAGATGCCGGGACAGGGGGCACTGAAGCTTTCTTT | CASSQDAGTGGTEAFF | TRBV4-3 | TRBD1 | TRBJ1-1 | few
TGCAGCGTGGGGAACGCCTACGAGCAGTACTTC | CSVGNAYEQYF | TRBV29-1 | - | TRBJ2-7 | -
TGTGCCTGGAGTGGAGACACTCAGCAGTTCTTC | CAWSGDTQQFF | TRBV30 | - | TRBJ2-1 | few
TGTGCCAGCAGCGAAGGGACAGGGTTGGGTGGCTACACCTTC | CASSEGTGLGGYTF | TRBV5-6 | TRBD1 | TRBJ1-2 | few